The table lists the clone carrying this TCR beta chain with a few counts. Its antigen is still unknown. V lost 2 bases, J lost 4 bases, and 9 bases lay in between. CDR3 length: 14 amino acids. Germline V CDR1 and CDR2: SGHDT, YYEEEE. cDNA carried unique molecular identifiers, and a universal primer site was added by template switching. MiXCR, applied by TCRdb to the 5' RACE reads, yields one record per CDR3 protein. In the table there are 220,000 or so distinct CDR3 sequences, roughly 7% of which are singletons. This sample stems from a study of identical twins. Study conclusions and caveats: In beta out-of-frame sequences, the excess sharing between twins was weaker. There was an excess of low generation probability in the out-of-frame alpha sequences that twins shared.

Only healthy Caucasians were included as donors. Separately, the same data were catalogued under a study of yellow fever vaccine responses in identical twins.

The specimen was memory (CD45RO+) T cells sorted from blood. The source is a woman under 30 in good health. J is TRBJ1-4 and V is TRBV5-6; D gene uncertain. CDR3 protein: CASSLRGINEKLFF. CDR3 sequence (DNA): TGTGCCAGCAGCTTACGTGGAATTAATGAAAAACTGTTTTTT.